These 21 T cell receptor beta chains were all obtained from the same sample, sequenced in a study of blood T cell repertoires in COVID-19. Measured with immunoSEQ multiplex PCR; TCRdb has only the in-frame clones, and not every one. The sample has roughly 200,000 clones; 80% to 85% are singletons. Source material: peripheral blood. The receptors stem from a man in his forties or fifties with active or convalescent COVID-19.

The rearrangement uses TRBV6-5 and TRBJ2-2; 8 nucleotides align to TRBD2. Per germline, CDR1 MNHEY and CDR2 SVGAGI. With 6 bases clipped from V and 5 bases from J, the junction kept 5 bases outside the gene matches. The CDR3 length is 14 residues. The CDR3 DNA reads as TGTGCCAGCAGATCGGGGGGGTGGACCGGGGAGCTGTTTTTT. It specifies CASRSGGWTGELFF.

The chain employs TRBV5-4 and TRBJ2-7; 11 bases match TRBD2. J lost 7 bases, V lost 4 bases, and 13 bases had no gene match. The CDR3 totals 16 residues. Germline V gene lookup returns CDR1 SGHNT and CDR2 YYREEE (reference sequence). The CDR3 protein is CASSPGLAGGPEEQYF. The CDR3 bases are TGTGCCAGCAGCCCCGGGCTAGCGGGGGGACCTGAGGAGCAGTACTTC.

This chain uses TRBV9 with TRBJ1-1, with D perhaps matching TRBD1 (6 bases). Germline V gives CDR1 SGDLS, CDR2 YYNGEE. V lost 3 bases and J lost 6, with 18 bases in between. CDR3 length equals 15 residues. CDR3 DNA: TGTGCCAGCAGCGGCAGGGGTTCTAGGGGCGCTGAAGCTTTCTTT. The encoded protein is CASSGRGSRGAEAFF. Using reference TRBV9 and TRBJ1-1 for the parts outside the CDR3, the full variable domain is DSGVTQTPKHLITATGQRVTLRCSPRSGDLSVYWYQQSLDQGLQFLIQYYNGEERAKGNILERFSAQQFPDLHSELNLSSLELGDSALYFCASSGRGSRGAEAFFGQGTRLTVV.

V usage is TRBV6-2 or TRBV6-3 and J usage is TRBJ1-2; 9 bases agree with TRBD1. The CDR3 consists of 17 residues. V trimming: 0 bases; J trimming: 0 bases; junction bases outside the gene matches: 5. Germline-derived CDR1 and CDR2 are MNHEY and SVGEGT. CDR3 sequence (DNA): TGTGCCAGCAGTTACTCGATGACAGGGGGTACTAACTATGGCTACACCTTC. Protein: CASSYSMTGGTNYGYTF.

The rearrangement links TRBV5-4 to TRBJ2-7; 7 nucleotides agree with TRBD1. CDR3 size: 15 residues. Losses at the gene ends were 1 base for V and 2 bases for J; bases not matched to a gene: 6. Germline lookup yields CDR1 SGHNT and CDR2 YYREEE (reference sequence). The DNA of the CDR3 is TGTGCCAGCAGCTTGCGGGACAGCCAAGCCTACGAGCAGTACTTC. This translates into CASSLRDSQAYEQYF.

V is TRBV24-1 and J is TRBJ2-3, with D possibly being TRBD2 (6 bases). CDR1 KGHDR and CDR2 SFDVKD come from the germline V gene. The CDR3 extends over 15 amino acids. V was clipped by 1 base and J by 4 bases, with 11 bases between them. DNA of the CDR3: TGTGCCACCAGTGATTTTGCGGGGACCTCAGATACGCAGTATTTT. Translating it yields CATSDFAGTSDTQYF.

The rearrangement uses TRBV7-8 and TRBJ1-1; D ambiguous. Trimming took 0 bases from V and 3 from J, leaving 8 bases between them. The CDR3 contains 14 residues. Germline CDR1 reads SGHVS; CDR2 reads FQNEAQ. CDR3: CASSLAPGYTEAFF. In nucleotides, the CDR3 is TGTGCCAGCAGCTTAGCCCCCGGTTACACTGAAGCTTTCTTT.

This clone was found once. J is TRBJ1-5 and V is TRBV2; TRBD1 agrees at 7 bases. Germline CDR1 SNHLY, CDR2 FYNNEI. The CDR3 sequence is 17 residues long. The V segment lost 5 bases and the J segment 6 bases; nucleotides outside the gene matches: 16. The CDR3 DNA reads TGTGCCAGCAGTCCTCGGGAACAGGGGTTAATTTTTCAGCCCCAGCATTTT. Its protein is CASSPREQGLIFQPQHF.

The sample holds many counts of this clone. V usage is TRBV6-5 and J usage is TRBJ1-5, with a possible D match to TRBD1 (5 bases). Trimming pared 6 bases from V and 0 bases from J, leaving 12 bases between. The CDR3 loop spans 15 amino acids. Germline loops: CDR1 MNHEY, CDR2 SVGAGI. This CDR3 is CASRPPGSSNQPQHF. The CDR3 region has the DNA TGTGCCAGCAGGCCCCCAGGGTCTAGCAATCAGCCCCAGCATTTT.

This CDR3 is CPPTQLGTGDNEQFF. CDR3 DNA: TGCCCCCCCACCCAACTCGGGACAGGGGACAATGAGCAGTTCTTC. This chain links TRBV4-1 with TRBJ2-1, with 10 nucleotides matching TRBD1. The CDR3 totals 15 residues. Germline lookup yields CDR1 MGHRA and CDR2 YSYEKL.

The chain combines TRBV6-4 with TRBJ1-1; D unclear. CDR3 length: 14 residues. Trimming removed 2 bases at V and 5 bases at J, with 12 bases between. CDR1 is MRHNA, CDR2 SNTAGT, per germline. CDR3 DNA: TGTGCCAGCAGTGACGGAGTGGGAGGAACTGAAGCTTTCTTT. Residues: CASSDGVGGTEAFF.

V and J are TRBV19 and TRBJ1-1, with D unclear. The CDR3 spans 13 residues. Looked up from germline, CDR1 is LNHDA and CDR2 is SQIVND (reference sequence). V was shortened by 5 bases and J by 1 base, with 8 bases between the two germline ends. This chain's CDR3 is CASSWAANTEAFF. The CDR3 nucleotides read TGTGCCAGTAGTTGGGCCGCGAACACTGAAGCTTTCTTT.

This chain links TRBV11-2 with TRBJ2-1; 7 bases align to TRBD1. This CDR3 region has 15 residues. V gave up 1 base and J gave up 9 bases; unmatched junction bases: 9. The germline gives CDR1 SGHAT, CDR2 FQNNGV. The CDR3 nucleotides are TGTGCCAGCAGCTTAGGAGAGACAGGGATCGGTGAGCAGTTCTTC. Its protein is CASSLGETGIGEQFF. The variable domain in full, completed from reference TRBV11-2 and TRBJ2-1, reads EAGVAQSPRYKIIEKRQSVAFWCNPISGHATLYWYQQILGQGPKLLIQFQNNGVVDDSQLPKDRFSAERLKGVDSTLKIQPAKLEDSAVYLCASSLGETGIGEQFFGPGTRLTVL.

The chain joins TRBV27 to TRBJ1-2; D possibly corresponds to TRBD1 (5 bases). The CDR3 covers 15 residues. Germline values: CDR1 MNHEY, CDR2 SMNVEV (reference sequence). The V end lost 4 bases, the J end lost 8 bases, and 20 bases lay between the germline ends. The CDR3 coding sequence is TGTGCCAGCAGTTGGGGGGTACTATCCCCTGGGGGCTACACCTTC. Residues: CASSWGVLSPGGYTF.

The V gene is TRBV5-1, the J gene TRBJ2-3; 9 bases fit TRBD2. The CDR3 is 18 residues long. With V trimmed by 1 base and J by 2 bases, 11 bases remained unmatched. The germline V gene has CDR1 SGHRS and CDR2 YFSETQ. CDR3: CASSLRGGAGGNTDTQYF. The CDR3 region has the DNA TGCGCCAGCAGCTTGCGCGGGGGGGCGGGTGGAAACACAGATACGCAGTATTTT.

As DNA, the CDR3 is TGTGCCAGCAGCCCCGGGACTAGCGGCCCTCGGGGGGATACGCAGTATTTT. Translated, it gives CASSPGTSGPRGDTQYF. V gene TRBV7-2 combines with J gene TRBJ2-3; TRBD2 matches 11 bases. The ends lost 5 bases at V and 6 bases at J; junction bases unmatched: 13. The CDR3 runs to 17 residues. CDR1 is SGHTA, CDR2 FQGNSA, per germline.

The chain links TRBV19 to TRBJ2-3, with 8 bases that match TRBD2. The CDR3 has 14 amino acids. Germline-derived CDR1 and CDR2 are LNHDA and SQIVND (reference sequence). Unmatched junction bases numbered 6, after V lost 7 bases and J lost 3 bases. The CDR3 is CASTEGLDTDTQYF. The DNA of the CDR3 is TGTGCCAGTACTGAGGGACTAGATACAGATACGCAGTATTTT.

This clone was seen only once. The rearrangement links TRBV29-1 to TRBJ2-6; D not certain. In germline, CDR1 is SQVTM, CDR2 ANQGSEA. This CDR3 is 12 amino acids long. V was trimmed by 7 bases and J by 2 bases, leaving 6 bases between them. The CDR3 protein is CSARAGANVLTF. As DNA, the CDR3 is TGCAGCGCCCGCGCTGGGGCCAACGTCCTGACTTTC. Looking up the rest from reference TRBV29-1 and TRBJ2-6 gives the full variable domain: SAVISQKPSRDICQRGTSLTIQCQVDSQVTMMFWYRQQPGQSLTLIATANQGSEATYESGFVIDKFPISRPNLTFSTLTVSNMSPEDSSIYLCSARAGANVLTFGAGSRLTVL.

This chain connects TRBV2 to TRBJ1-6, with 7 bases identical to TRBD1. With V trimmed by 7 bases and J by 6 bases, 3 bases remained unmatched. The CDR3 covers 13 residues. In germline, CDR1 is SNHLY, CDR2 FYNNEI. CDR3 loop: CASMGQTNSPLHF. The CDR3 region has the DNA TGTGCCAGCATGGGACAGACTAATTCACCCCTCCACTTT.

The gene calls are TRBV9 and TRBJ2-1, with TRBD2 matching over 7 bases. Trimming cost V 0 bases and J 6 bases; bases outside gene matches: 3. The CDR3 is made up of 14 amino acids. Germline-derived CDR1 and CDR2 are SGDLS and YYNGEE. The CDR3 DNA follows: TGTGCCAGCAGCGTAGAGGGACTAAGCAATGAGCAGTTCTTC. Translated, it gives CASSVEGLSNEQFF. Full variable domain (outside the CDR3, taken from reference TRBV9 and TRBJ2-1): DSGVTQTPKHLITATGQRVTLRCSPRSGDLSVYWYQQSLDQGLQFLIQYYNGEERAKGNILERFSAQQFPDLHSELNLSSLELGDSALYFCASSVEGLSNEQFFGPGTRLTVL.

V gene TRBV9 combines with J gene TRBJ2-3, with 12 bases that match TRBD1. The CDR3 loop spans 17 amino acids. Germline V gene data show CDR1 as SGDLS and CDR2 as YYNGEE. The V and J ends lost 2 bases and 3 bases, in that order; junction bases with no gene match: 7. CDR3 DNA sequence: TGTGCCAGCAGCGTTCTCGGGACAGGGGGCGGAACAGATACGCAGTATTTT. The encoded protein is CASSVLGTGGGTDTQYF.